This T cell receptor (beta chain) is from a study of blood T cell repertoires in COVID-19 (dated by TCRdb to about 2020). For context, the study as a whole: The collaborator samples originated in the United States, Italy and Spain and spanned the acute and convalescent phases of COVID-19. The material from the prospective study consisted of cDNA or gDNA derived from T cells, B-cell-depleted T cells, or PBMCs. Deeply sampled blood TCRbeta repertoires from subjects exposed to, actively infected with, or recovered from COVID-19 were included in the dataset. The repertoires were released in a freely available public database meant as a resource for research on the immune response to SARS-CoV-2. The samples were drawn from the first 160 participants of the ongoing ImmuneRACE study and from about 1,200 subjects provided by 6 global collaborators. A de-identified subject ID, COVID-19 status, age in years and sex were almost always included in the sample metadata. Where available, HLA class I and class II types were obtained from metadata supplied by the sample provider rather than from assay-based typing.

In regard to this clone: Its recognized antigen is unknown. Base qualities are not provided; no much larger clone lies one nucleotide away.

In the germline V gene (reference sequence), CDR1 corresponds to SEHNR and CDR2 to FQNEAQ. V was cut back by 5 bases and J by 5 bases, leaving a gap of 12 bases between them. The CDR3 contains 13 residues, cysteine and phenylalanine counted. This entry keeps only the CDR3 DNA: 39 bases, framed from base 1. TCRbeta CDR3 regions were amplified from genomic DNA using the immunoSEQ Assay, a bias-controlled multiplex PCR. As for how the authors treated the data: Nucleated cell counts per sample were estimated from amplification of reference gene primers within the assay. To quantify the absolute abundance of each unique TCRbeta CDR3 rearrangement, sequence reads were collapsed and filtered. For each sample, productive Simpson clonality was calculated by taking the square root of Simpson's diversity index across productive rearrangements. TCRdb re-hosts the immuneACCESS table, in-frame sequences only. Its copies lack some clones; in the studies checked, an unresolved V gene accounts for under half of them, and the cause for the rest is not known. The DNA gave D and trimming, while V, J and clone size come from that table. The table for this sample lists a few hundred thousand clones; over 80% of them were counted only once. The biggest ten clones account for 4% to 5.5% of the sample.

Study-wide conclusions, independent of this receptor: The amount of clinical and demographic metadata varied by source and participant and was provided uncurated.

Collaborating institutions collected whole blood in K2EDTA tubes following their own protocols. Collaborator samples were shipped for TCRbeta analysis as frozen whole blood, isolated PBMCs, or DNA extracted from either sample type. Sequenced material: peripheral blood. The clonotype originates from a human donor in a cohort sampled during active COVID-19. The V and J segments used are TRBV7-9 and TRBJ1-2; possibly the D gene is TRBD1, per 6 matching bases. The bases read TGTGCCAGCAGCCCCGGGACAAGGTATGGCTACACCTTC. The encoded protein is CASSPGTRYGYTF.